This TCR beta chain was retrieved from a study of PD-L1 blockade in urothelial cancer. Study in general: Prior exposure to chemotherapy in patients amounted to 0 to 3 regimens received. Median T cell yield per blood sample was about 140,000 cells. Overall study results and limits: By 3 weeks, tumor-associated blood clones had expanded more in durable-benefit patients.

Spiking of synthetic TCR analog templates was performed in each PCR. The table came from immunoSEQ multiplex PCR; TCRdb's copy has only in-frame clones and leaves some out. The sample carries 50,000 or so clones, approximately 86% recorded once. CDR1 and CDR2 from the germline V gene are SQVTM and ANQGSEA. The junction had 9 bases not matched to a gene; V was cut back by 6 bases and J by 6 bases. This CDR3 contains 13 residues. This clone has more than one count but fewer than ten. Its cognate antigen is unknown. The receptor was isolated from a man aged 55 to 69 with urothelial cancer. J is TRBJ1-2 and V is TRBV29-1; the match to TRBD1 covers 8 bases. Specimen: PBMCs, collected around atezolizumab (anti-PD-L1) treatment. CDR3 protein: CSVDQGAPDGYTF. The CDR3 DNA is TGCAGCGTGGATCAGGGGGCACCCGATGGCTACACCTTC.